One sample yielded the 2 T cell receptor beta chains listed below, sequenced in a study of chemoradiotherapy in HPV16-positive cancers. TCRdb's copy holds only in-frame clones and misses some; the assay was immunoSEQ multiplex PCR. The table has about 10,000 clones, more than 60% seen once. The sample was taken from a patient who underwent chemoradiotherapy. These TCRs come from a human donor with HPV-associated anogenital cancer.

The V call is TRBV6-6, the J call TRBJ1-5; D remains ambiguous. V lost 5 bases and J lost 6, with 11 bases in between. The CDR3 totals 13 residues. Germline CDR1 MNHNY, CDR2 SVGAGI (reference sequence). The CDR3: CASSPPRGQPQHF. In nucleotides, the CDR3 is TGTGCCAGCAGTCCCCCCCGGGGTCAGCCCCAGCATTTT.

This clone has just a few counts. The chain employs TRBV7-2 and TRBJ1-1; D is uncertain. V lost 1 base to trimming and J lost 0 bases, with 9 bases between them. The CDR3 covers 15 residues. Per the germline V gene, CDR1 is SGHTA and CDR2 is FQGNSA. The CDR3 is CASSLGGSMNTEAFF. CDR3 DNA sequence: TGTGCCAGCAGCTTAGGAGGCAGCATGAACACTGAAGCTTTCTTT.